The 4 T cell receptor beta chains given below trace back to one sample, sequenced in a study of blood T cells in healthy people across ages. Using a J-beta primer mix together with a sample-barcoded 5' primer, a second PCR was run for 7 to 11 cycles. TCRdb redid the calling of the 5' RACE reads with MiXCR, one entry per CDR3 protein. This table holds about 1,600,000 distinct CDR3 sequences, about 43% found once. The sequenced sample was blood. The receptors originated from a young woman in good health.

This clonotype occurred a few times. This chain joins TRBV5-1 and TRBJ2-3; 7 positions match TRBD1. Germline V gene sequence: CDR1 SGHRS, CDR2 YFSETQ. V dropped 0 bases and J dropped 2; count of bases not matched to a gene: 6. This CDR3 has 16 residues. The DNA of the CDR3 is TGCGCCAGCAGCTTGGCCCTGACAGGGAACACAGATACGCAGTATTTT. The encoded protein is CASSLALTGNTDTQYF.

The genes are TRBV29-1 and TRBJ1-2; 8 bases are shared with TRBD1. V gave up 8 bases and J gave up 7 bases; unmatched junction bases: 12. CDR3 size: 13 residues. Germline V gene sequence: CDR1 SQVTM, CDR2 ANQGSEA. The CDR3 sequence is CSLSSGGTLGYTF. In nucleotides, the CDR3 is TGCAGCCTCTCCTCAGGGGGCACGCTTGGCTACACCTTC. The whole variable domain, remainder taken from reference TRBV29-1 and TRBJ1-2, is SAVISQKPSRDICQRGTSLTIQCQVDSQVTMMFWYRQQPGQSLTLIATANQGSEATYESGFVIDKFPISRPNLTFSTLTVSNMSPEDSSIYLCSLSSGGTLGYTFGSGTRLTVV.

This clonotype was counted a few times. The V and J genes are TRBV6-5 and TRBJ2-5; 13 positions match TRBD2. CDR1 and CDR2 from the germline V gene are MNHEY and SVGAGI. Trimming took 5 bases from V and 0 from J; bases not matched to a gene: 3. The CDR3 loop spans 16 amino acids. CDR3 loop: CASSKTSGGYQETQYF. CDR3 DNA: TGTGCCAGCAGTAAGACTAGCGGGGGGTACCAAGAGACCCAGTACTTC.

The V gene is TRBV7-2, the J gene TRBJ1-1; D gene uncertain. From germline, CDR1 is SGHTA and CDR2 FQGNSA. The CDR3 runs to 13 residues. The ends were cut back, 2 bases at V and 3 bases at J, with 7 bases in the middle. The CDR3 region has the DNA TGTGCCAGCAGCTTAAAAACCGACACTGAAGCTTTCTTT. As protein: CASSLKTDTEAFF.